This T cell receptor beta chain was obtained from a study of T-cell reconstitution after alpha-beta-depleted transplantation in children. Using unique molecular identifiers, the investigators prepared the TCRbeta library. TCRdb called the PCR reads again in MiXCR, with one record for every CDR3 protein. The repertoire includes around 240,000 distinct CDR3 sequences, about 9.6% of them detected once, and 5% to 5.5% sits in the top ten. This clonotype was seen repeatedly, ten times or more. The CDR3 runs 15 residues. Germline values: CDR1 LNHDA, CDR2 SQIVND (reference sequence). The germline V and J ends were trimmed by 7 bases and 1 base, with 16 bases remaining between them.

J is TRBJ1-1 and V is TRBV19, with D unclear. The TCR originated in a human donor who donated a stem cell graft to a child with SCID. The sequences come from PBMCs from the stem cell graft donor, collected from the stem cell graft. The CDR3 DNA reads as TGTGCCAGTACTAACCCCGCTTGGGGGAACACTGAAGCTTTCTTT. Its protein is CASTNPAWGNTEAFF.